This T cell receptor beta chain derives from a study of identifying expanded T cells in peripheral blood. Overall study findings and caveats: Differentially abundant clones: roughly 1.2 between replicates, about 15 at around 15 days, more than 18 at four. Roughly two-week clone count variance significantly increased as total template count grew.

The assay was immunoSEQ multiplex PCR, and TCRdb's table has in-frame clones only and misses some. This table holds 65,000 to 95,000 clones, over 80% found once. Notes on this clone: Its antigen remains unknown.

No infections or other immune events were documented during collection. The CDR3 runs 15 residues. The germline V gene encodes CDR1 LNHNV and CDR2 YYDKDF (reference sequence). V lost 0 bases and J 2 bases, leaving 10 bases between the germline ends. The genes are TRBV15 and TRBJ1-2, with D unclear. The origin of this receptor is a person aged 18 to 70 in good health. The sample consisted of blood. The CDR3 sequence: CATSRDIQTNYGYTF. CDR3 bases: TGTGCCACCAGCAGAGATATTCAGACCAACTATGGCTACACCTTC.